Presented here are 26 T cell receptor beta chains from one specimen sequenced in a study of cytomegalovirus exposure and HLA in healthy donors. The assay was immunoSEQ multiplex PCR, and TCRdb's table has in-frame clones only and misses some. Of roughly 56,000 clones in the sample, 90% to 95% were seen once. Sequencing input: PBMCs. All receptors come from a woman younger than 45 in good health and CMV-seronegative.

The chain uses TRBV7-9 and TRBJ2-5, with D perhaps matching TRBD1 (5 bases). The CDR3 runs to 12 residues. The germline gives CDR1 SEHNR, CDR2 FQNEAQ (reference sequence). Trimming pared 11 bases from V and 7 bases from J, leaving 17 bases between. The CDR3 coding sequence is TGTGCCGGCGAGTCCACAGGCAGGACCCAGTACTTC. Protein product: CAGESTGRTQYF.

Comments on this clone: One end of the junction is discordant with germline, which a read error may explain. The chain carries TRBV7-8 and TRBJ2-7, with TRBD2 matching over 15 bases. Germline assignment: CDR1 SGHVS and CDR2 FQNEAQ. CDR3 length equals 15 residues. The CDR3 nucleotides read TGTGCCAGCTCCGCAGAGGGGACTAGCGGGAGGCTAAGGCACTTC. Encoded protein: CASSAEGTSGRLRHF.

The genes are TRBV5-5 and TRBJ1-1; 9 bases fit TRBD1. The length of the CDR3 is 14 residues. Trimming removed 5 bases from V and 1 base from J; junction bases left unmatched: 3. Germline values: CDR1 SGHKS, CDR2 YYEKEE (reference sequence). CDR3 sequence (DNA): TGTGCCAGCAGATGGACAGGGGAGAACACTGAAGCTTTCTTT. Amino acid sequence: CASRWTGENTEAFF.

This sequence joins TRBV6-4 and TRBJ2-1; TRBD2 matches at 8 bases. Germline lookup yields CDR1 MRHNA and CDR2 SNTAGT. The length of the CDR3 is 16 residues. Germline trimming cut 0 bases from V and 8 bases from J; bases unmatched to any gene: 9. CDR3 sequence: CASSDSKSSGGDEQFF. The CDR3 nucleotides read TGTGCCAGCAGTGACTCGAAATCCAGCGGGGGCGATGAGCAGTTCTTC.

The chain uses TRBV7-9 and TRBJ1-4; a weak D match, TRBD1 (5 bases). The germline V gene encodes CDR1 SEHNR and CDR2 FQNEAQ (reference sequence). This CDR3 spans 13 amino acids. The germline V and J ends were trimmed by 8 bases and 2 bases, with 9 bases remaining between them. The CDR3 protein is CASGGGTNEKLFF. The CDR3, as DNA: TGTGCCAGCGGGGGGGGGACTAATGAAAAACTGTTTTTT.

The J gene is TRBJ2-7, the V gene TRBV7-3, with 8 bases aligning to TRBD1. Trimming removed 5 bases from V and 3 bases from J; junction bases left unmatched: 6. This CDR3 region has 14 residues. Germline values: CDR1 SGHTA, CDR2 FQGTGA. CDR3 in amino acids: CASSRTGKDYEQYF. The DNA of the CDR3 is TGTGCCAGCAGCCGGACAGGGAAGGACTACGAGCAGTACTTC.

This sequence joins TRBV14 and TRBJ2-1; D is possibly TRBD1 (6 bases). Trimming shortened V by 4 bases and J by 9 bases, and 13 bases separated the two germline ends. Germline V lookup: CDR1 SGHDN, CDR2 FVKESK. The CDR3 has 13 amino acids. CDR3 coding DNA: TGTGCCAGCAGCCGAGGGGGATTTGCTGAGCAGTTCTTC. It translates to CASSRGGFAEQFF.

This clone was observed a handful of times. The chain links TRBV27 to TRBJ1-1; no definite D call. Per germline, CDR1 MNHEY and CDR2 SMNVEV (reference sequence). The CDR3 has 14 amino acids. Trimming stripped 3 bases from V and 10 bases from J, with 18 bases between. CDR3 protein: CASSFQPSGARAFF. The DNA for the CDR3 is TGTGCCAGCAGTTTCCAGCCTTCGGGAGCGAGAGCTTTCTTT.

The J gene is TRBJ1-2, the V gene TRBV28; 9 nucleotides line up with TRBD1. J lost 2 bases, V lost 6 bases, and 10 bases had no gene match. Germline loops: CDR1 MDHEN, CDR2 SYDVKM. The CDR3 sequence is 16 residues long. CDR3 in amino acids: CASSLRDRVINYGYTF. In DNA, the CDR3 is TGTGCCAGCAGCCTCCGGGACAGGGTTATCAACTATGGCTACACCTTC.

A few counts support this clone. This chain joins TRBV7-2 and TRBJ2-1; D is unclear. CDR1 is SGHTA, CDR2 FQGNSA, per germline. This CDR3 is 16 amino acids long. V shed 5 bases and J shed 0 bases, with 14 bases lying between them. DNA for the CDR3: TGTGCCAGCAGCGCTCGGCGGTCCCTCTCCTACAATGAGCAGTTCTTC. Translation: CASSARRSLSYNEQFF. The whole variable domain, filled in from reference TRBV7-2 and TRBJ2-1, reads GAGVSQSPSNKVTEKGKDVELRCDPISGHTALYWYRQSLGQGLEFLIYFQGNSAPDKSGLPSDRFSAERTGGSVSTLTIQRTQQEDSAVYLCASSARRSLSYNEQFFGPGTRLTVL.

The V and J genes are TRBV7-9 and TRBJ2-7; 12 bases agree with TRBD2. V shed 5 bases and J 6 bases; nucleotides not matched to a gene: 11. Looked up from germline, CDR1 is SEHNR and CDR2 is FQNEAQ (reference sequence). CDR3 length: 16 residues. CDR3 DNA sequence: TGTGCCAGCAGCCGATCACTAGCGGGAGGCTCGGGCGAGCAGTACTTC. Translation: CASSRSLAGGSGEQYF.

The chain combines TRBV6-1 with TRBJ2-5; TRBD1 matches at 7 bases. Germline CDR1 is MNHNS and CDR2 is SASEGT. The CDR3 length is 14 residues. After removal of 4 bases from V and 4 bases from J, the junction contained 6 bases not matched to a gene. CDR3 sequence reads: CASSATGLGETQYF. CDR3 nucleotides: TGTGCCAGCAGTGCGACAGGGTTGGGAGAGACCCAGTACTTC.

The CDR3 bases are TGTGCCAGCTCATGGGCGCGTGAGGGCGCGAACACCGGGGAGCTGTTTTTT. Its protein product is CASSWAREGANTGELFF. V is TRBV18 and J is TRBJ2-2; a possible D gene is TRBD2 (5 bases). This CDR3 region has 17 residues. Germline CDR1 is KGHSH and CDR2 is LQKENI. V lost 5 bases and J 0 bases, leaving 16 bases between the germline ends.

The chain is built from TRBV2 and TRBJ1-5; D might be TRBD1 (6 bases). The CDR3 extends over 13 amino acids. Germline loops: CDR1 SNHLY, CDR2 FYNNEI. Trimming removed 8 bases from V and 4 bases from J, with 12 bases in between. CDR3 region: CASSGQLNQPQHF. CDR3 bases: TGTGCCAGCTCTGGACAGTTAAATCAGCCCCAGCATTTT.

The chain uses TRBV19 and TRBJ2-1, with 8 bases identical to TRBD2. The J segment lost 0 bases and the V segment lost 2 bases, leaving 3 bases of the junction unmatched. Germline-derived CDR1 and CDR2 are LNHDA and SQIVND (reference sequence). The CDR3 runs 16 residues. The CDR3 coding sequence is TGTGCCAGTAGTATACTCAGCGGGAGCTCCTACAATGAGCAGTTCTTC. Its protein is CASSILSGSSYNEQFF. The variable domain in full, completed from reference TRBV19 and TRBJ2-1, reads DGGITQSPKYLFRKEGQNVTLSCEQNLNHDAMYWYRQDPGQGLRLIYYSQIVNDFQKGDIAEGYSVSREKKESFPLTVTSAQKNPTAFYLCASSILSGSSYNEQFFGPGTRLTVL.

J is TRBJ2-7 and V is TRBV27; weak D call: TRBD1 (6 bases). This CDR3 region has 11 residues. CDR1 is MNHEY, CDR2 SMNVEV, per germline (reference sequence). The V gene lost 2 bases and the J gene lost 7 bases, with 6 bases spanning the gap. The CDR3 loop reads CASSLQGEQYF. CDR3 DNA sequence: TGTGCCAGCAGTTTACAGGGGGAGCAGTACTTC.

V and J are TRBV7-9 and TRBJ2-7; no reliable D call. V gave up 3 bases and J gave up 3 bases, with 3 bases separating them. CDR1 is SEHNR, CDR2 FQNEAQ, per germline (reference sequence). There are 11 residues in the CDR3. The CDR3 reads CASSFNYEQYF. As DNA, the CDR3 is TGTGCCAGCAGCTTTAACTACGAGCAGTACTTC.

This chain connects TRBV6-5 to TRBJ1-1; D is possibly TRBD1 (5 bases). Germline CDR1 and CDR2: MNHEY and SVGAGI. Trimming took off 2 bases at V and 5 bases at J, with 9 bases between the two ends. This CDR3 contains 13 residues. CDR3 in DNA: TGTGCCAGCAGTTACCAGGGCTGGACTGAAGCTTTCTTT. Residues: CASSYQGWTEAFF.

CDR3 amino acids: CASSAVDSTYTEAFF. The CDR3 region has the DNA TGTGCCAGCTCAGCAGTCGACAGCACCTACACTGAAGCTTTCTTT. This chain uses TRBV18 with TRBJ1-1; D perhaps matches TRBD1 (5 bases). Trimming took off 5 bases at V and 3 bases at J, with 16 bases between the two ends. The germline CDR1 and CDR2 sequences are KGHSH and LQKENI. The CDR3 contains 15 residues. The full variable domain, in which reference TRBV18 and TRBJ1-1 provide the parts outside the CDR3, is NAGVMQNPRHLVRRRGQEARLRCSPMKGHSHVYWYRQLPEEGLKFMVYLQKENIIDESGMPKERFSAEFPKEGPSILRIQQVVRGDSAAYFCASSAVDSTYTEAFFGQGTRLTVV.

The chain carries TRBV5-4 and TRBJ1-1; D not certain. This CDR3 is 13 amino acids long. Germline CDR1 SGHNT, CDR2 YYREEE (reference sequence). V lost 1 base to trimming and J lost 2 bases, with 6 bases between them. The CDR3 nucleotides read TGTGCCAGCAGCTTGAATCAAAACACTGAAGCTTTCTTT. Translation gives CASSLNQNTEAFF.

This clone came up once. The rearrangement joins TRBV27 to TRBJ2-7; a possible D gene is TRBD1 (5 bases). Deletions cut 2 bases from V and 9 bases from J, with 14 bases between. The germline CDR1 and CDR2 sequences are MNHEY and SMNVEV (reference sequence). The CDR3 runs 13 residues. Here the CDR3 reads CASSLAAGKWQYF. The DNA for the CDR3 is TGTGCCAGCAGTTTAGCCGCAGGGAAGTGGCAGTACTTC.

The chain employs TRBV5-6 and TRBJ2-1; unclear D gene. This CDR3 region has 11 residues. Deletions cut 2 bases from V and 8 bases from J, with 5 bases between. Germline values: CDR1 SGHDT, CDR2 YYEEEE. The CDR3 protein is CASSFSDEQFF. The CDR3, as DNA: TGTGCCAGCAGCTTCTCGGATGAGCAGTTCTTC.

This chain uses TRBV19 with TRBJ1-5; possibly TRBD1 for D (6 bases). CDR1 is LNHDA and CDR2 is SQIVND in the germline V gene (reference sequence). The CDR3 sequence is 16 residues long. The ends were cut back, 3 bases at V and 6 bases at J, with 18 bases in the middle. The CDR3 DNA reads as TGTGCCAGTAGTATGAGGTCTGGGGGCGAGAGTCAGCCCCAGCATTTT. This translates into CASSMRSGGESQPQHF.

The rearrangement links TRBV29-1 to TRBJ1-1; D not certain. The CDR3 totals 13 residues. Between the trimmed V and J ends, which lost 4 bases and 2 bases, there was a span of 11 bases. CDR1 is SQVTM and CDR2 is ANQGSEA in the germline V gene. CDR3 protein: CSVGRLPNTEAFF. CDR3 bases: TGCAGCGTTGGCAGGCTGCCAAACACTGAAGCTTTCTTT.

The chain couples TRBV6-5 to TRBJ2-5; D may be TRBD2 (6 bases). The CDR3 sequence is 12 residues long. Germline assignment: CDR1 MNHEY and CDR2 SVGAGI. V gave up 8 bases and J gave up 2 bases, with 9 bases separating them. The CDR3 DNA is TGTGCCAGCCGGGGGTCACAAGAGACCCAGTACTTC. It yields the protein CASRGSQETQYF.

This chain links TRBV6-1 with TRBJ2-3; the D gene is possibly TRBD2 (7 bases). CDR3 size: 14 residues. Per the germline V gene, CDR1 is MNHNS and CDR2 is SASEGT. With 4 bases removed from V and 6 bases from J, the gap between germline ends came to 14 bases. This chain's CDR3 is CASSVGRGGDTQYF. In nucleotides, the CDR3 is TGTGCCAGCAGTGTGGGAAGGGGGGGGGATACGCAGTATTTT.